This TCR beta chain is from a study of read filtering for tumor transcriptome and immune sequencing. Across the study: TCR-mapped reads were about 3.5 to 10.27 million with IR-seq versus roughly 80 to 1273 with RNA-seq. Whole-study results and caveats: Single-read clonotypes: roughly 80% of IR-seq clonotypes (around 3.5% of reads), more than 70% of RNA-seq clonotypes (less than 50% of reads). Compared with RNA-seq, IR-seq gave much higher clonotype depth and reliability.

This CDR3 has 13 residues. The library was built from roughly 400 ng RNA with molecular barcoded adaptors for alpha/delta and beta/gamma chains. MiXCR was run by TCRdb on the reads, yielding one entry per CDR3 protein. The data hold roughly 90,000 distinct CDR3 sequences, with 9% to 15% observed a single time. At the time of active disease, bone marrow was collected from every patient. This clonotype has a count of ten or more. Antigen: not known. The source is a donor at least 40 years old with multiple myeloma. The V gene is TRBV12-2, the J gene TRBJ1-1; the D segment call TRBD1 is taken from the table without a DNA check. TRBV12-2 is listed as a pseudogene. The source material was a population of CD138-negative cells sorted from bone marrow. CDR3 residues: CASRLVSGPEAFF. The CDR3 DNA sequence: TGTGCAAGTCGCTTGGTTTCGGGGCCTGAAGCTTTCTTT.